Listed here is a single T cell receptor beta chain. This clonotype was detected many times. Its cognate antigen has yet to be identified. No qualities accompany the bases; no much larger clone lies one base away. This sample was sequenced with an Illumina HiSeq 1500. TCRdb reworked the public reads: Q25 trimming with fastp, MiXCR clone assembly, productive beta chains retained. Rows merge per CDR3 protein into single entries with the most common DNA and genes. Counted in this sample were approximately 630,000 distinct CDR3 sequences; 24% of them appeared once. Roughly 8% of the sample goes to the ten largest clones. These data come from a study of T cell repertoires in cytomegalovirus infection (dated by TCRdb to between 2019 and 2020). The study in broad terms: Donor HLA type was relevant to the analysis, because carriage of CMV infection together with the matching HLA type was indicated by public TCR beta signatures. The research as a whole found: The ex vivo response was dominated by HLA-C-restricted CMV-specific TCR beta clonotypes, which also provided the single most frequent clonotype in two of eight donors. Cumulative frequency of public TCR beta family members discriminated carriers of CMV infection plus the relevant HLA type in this cohort and an independent 352-donor cohort.

CDR3 length: 16 amino acids, cysteine to phenylalanine. Only the CDR3 DNA is retained, 48 bases long and in frame from the first base. Relative to germline, V is 5 bases shorter and J is 0 bases shorter, with 13 bases between their ends. The germline V gene sets CDR1 to SGHVS and CDR2 to FQNEAQ. The sequence joins TRBV7-8 to TRBJ2-2; the D gene is possibly TRBD2, with 6 bases matching. Sequenced input: CD8+ T cells from PBMCs. This TCR was sampled from a human donor in good health (CMV status not recorded). Some clones in this sample may be carry-over from other donors' samples. The CDR3 reads CASSPGLTANTGELFF. The DNA reads TGTGCCAGCAGCCCGGGACTGACCGCGAACACCGGGGAGCTGTTTTTT.